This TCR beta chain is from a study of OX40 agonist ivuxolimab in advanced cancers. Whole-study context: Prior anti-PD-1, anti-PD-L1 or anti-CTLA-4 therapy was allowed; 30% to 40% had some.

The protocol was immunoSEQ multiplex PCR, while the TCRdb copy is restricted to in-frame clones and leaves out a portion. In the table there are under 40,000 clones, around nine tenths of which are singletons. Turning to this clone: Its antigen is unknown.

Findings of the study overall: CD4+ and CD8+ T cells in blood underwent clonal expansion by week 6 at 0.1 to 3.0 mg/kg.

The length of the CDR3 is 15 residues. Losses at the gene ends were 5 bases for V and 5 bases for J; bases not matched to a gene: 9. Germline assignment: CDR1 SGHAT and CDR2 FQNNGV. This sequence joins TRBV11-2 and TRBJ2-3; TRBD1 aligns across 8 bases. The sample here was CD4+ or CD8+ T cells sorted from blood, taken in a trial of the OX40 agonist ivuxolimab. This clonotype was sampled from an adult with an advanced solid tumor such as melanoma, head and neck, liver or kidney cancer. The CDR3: CASSTRQGIEDTQYF. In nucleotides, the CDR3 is TGTGCCAGCAGCACCCGACAGGGGATTGAAGATACGCAGTATTTT.